These T cell receptor beta chains were read from a single sample in a study of CD8 T cells in ankylosing spondylitis. TCRdb independently ran MiXCR on the 5' RACE reads; one entry per CDR3 protein. The data hold approximately 140,000 distinct CDR3 sequences, with under 55% observed a single time. The specimen sequenced was synovial fluid, either unsorted or a sorted T cell fraction (not recorded which). These receptors were collected from a male donor with ankylosing spondylitis. The CDR3 runs from the conserved cysteine through the conserved F or W. A D gene is named only where the DNA matches it firmly. Some rows have no size entry. The others give once, few or many, or a class for an expanded clone.

V gene	clone size	J gene	D gene	CDR3 DNA	CDR3 protein
TRBV12-3/TRBV12-4	-	TRBJ1-2	-	TGTGCCAGCAGTTCCGACGGATTCCTCTATGGCTACACCTTC	CASSSDGFLYGYTF
TRBV12-3/TRBV12-4	few	TRBJ2-2	-	TGTGCCAGCAGCCCGAACCTGACAGGCCTCCATTGGACCGGGGAGCTGTTTTTT	CASSPNLTGLHWTGELFF
TRBV6-2/TRBV6-3	-	TRBJ1-1	-	TGTGCCAGCAGTTACTTATACTATCATCCCCTGAACACTGAAGCTTTCTTT	CASSYLYYHPLNTEAFF
TRBV10-3	-	TRBJ2-2	-	TGTGCCATCAGTTGGGCGGGCGTGAACACCGGGGAGCTGTTTTTT	CAISWAGVNTGELFF
TRBV11-2	few	TRBJ2-7	TRBD1	TGTGCCAGCAGCGGACGGACAGGGGGCGAGACCGAGCAGTACTTC	CASSGRTGGETEQYF
TRBV7-9	-	TRBJ2-7	TRBD1	TGTGCCAGCAGCCCGACAGGGGGACTCGTCGAGCAGTACTTC	CASSPTGGLVEQYF
TRBV25-1	few	TRBJ2-3	TRBD2	TGTGCCAGCAGTGAATCCGGGACTAGCGAACCACATACGCAGTATTTT	CASSESGTSEPHTQYF
TRBV5-4	-	TRBJ2-2	-	TGTGCCAGCAGCTTGGAAGCGGAAACCGGGGAGCTGTTTTTT	CASSLEAETGELFF
TRBV13	-	TRBJ1-2	TRBD1	TGTGCCAGCAGCTTAGGGTCTGGAGGGGGCGCTGGATATGGCTACACCTTC	CASSLGSGGGAGYGYTF
TRBV4-1	-	TRBJ2-1	-	TGCGCCAGCAGCCAAGATATAACGGTTACCTACAATGAGCAGTTCTTC	CASSQDITVTYNEQFF
TRBV15	few	TRBJ2-1	-	TGTGCCACCAGCAGAGATTGGAGAGAGCAGTTCTTC	CATSRDWREQFF
TRBV12-3/TRBV12-4	-	TRBJ1-6	-	TGTGCCAGCAGTTCGCCCACGGAGGGCTGGAGGTCTTATTGGGGTTCACCCCTCCACTTT	CASSSPTEGWRSYWGSPLHF
TRBV12-3/TRBV12-4	-	TRBJ1-1	-	TGTGCCAGCAGTGCCAGAGCTGCGGCTGAAGCTTTCTTT	CASSARAAAEAFF
TRBV5-1	-	TRBJ2-2	-	TGCGCCAGCAGCTTTGGCGGGAACACCGGGGAGCTGTTTTTT	CASSFGGNTGELFF
TRBV4-1	-	TRBJ2-5	-	TGCGCCAGCAGCCAAGTTTGGGGCAGAAAAGAGACCCAGTACTTC	CASSQVWGRKETQYF
TRBV7-2	-	TRBJ1-1	TRBD1	TGTGCCAGCAGCATTACAGGGGGCGGTTGGAACACTGAAGCTTTCTTT	CASSITGGGWNTEAFF
TRBV20-1	few	TRBJ2-7	TRBD1	TGCAGTGCTAGGGACAGGTTCTCCTACGAGCAGTACTTC	CSARDRFSYEQYF
TRBV27	once	TRBJ2-3	TRBD2	TGTGCCAGCACCCGACTAGCGGAGAACACAGATACGCAGTATTTT	CASTRLAENTDTQYF
TRBV4-2	-	TRBJ2-3	TRBD2	TGTGCCAGCAGCACGCGGACTAGCGGGAGTACCCCAGATACGCAGTATTTT	CASSTRTSGSTPDTQYF
TRBV10-3	-	TRBJ1-2	-	TGTGCCATCAGTGAGTCAACTGGGGTCGAACCGGGCAATCTCTATGGCTACACCTTC	CAISESTGVEPGNLYGYTF
TRBV7-9	few	TRBJ2-3	-	TGTGCCAGCAGCCCTGCTTGGGGTTTGGGCACAGATACGCAGTATTTT	CASSPAWGLGTDTQYF
TRBV7-9	-	TRBJ1-2	TRBD1	TGTGCCAGCAGCCGACGGGACAGGATTTTGGAAGGCTACACCTTC	CASSRRDRILEGYTF
TRBV6-1	few	TRBJ1-2	-	TGTGCCAGCAGCACAGGGCTTAACTATGGCTACACCTTC	CASSTGLNYGYTF
TRBV10-3	-	TRBJ2-2	-	TGTGCCATCAGTGAGTCGGGGGCAGAGGTCCTCACCCCGAACACCGGGGAGCTGTTTTTT	CAISESGAEVLTPNTGELFF
TRBV7-9	few	TRBJ2-1	TRBD1	TGTGCCAGCAGCCCGGGACAGGGGGACTACAATGAGCAGTTCTTC	CASSPGQGDYNEQFF
TRBV12-3/TRBV12-4	-	TRBJ2-2	-	TGTGCCAGCAGTTTCCCAGTATCGAACACCGGGGAGCTGTTTTTT	CASSFPVSNTGELFF
TRBV5-6	-	TRBJ1-2	-	TGTGCCAGCAGCTTGTACGGGGCTGGCTACACCTTC	CASSLYGAGYTF
TRBV7-9	-	TRBJ2-5	TRBD2	TGTGCCAGCAGCTGGCAAGGAGCGGGAGCCGGGACCCAGTACTTC	CASSWQGAGAGTQYF
TRBV10-3	many	TRBJ2-7	TRBD1	TGTGCCATCAGTGATCCCGGGACAGAGATCTACGAGCAGTACTTC	CAISDPGTEIYEQYF
TRBV4-3	many	TRBJ2-5	-	TGCGCCAGCAGCCAAGGTACCGGGTTCTCAGAGACCCAGTACTTC	CASSQGTGFSETQYF